This TCR beta chain was captured by sequencing in a study of blood T cell repertoires in COVID-19 (dated by TCRdb to 2018 to 2020). Background for the entire study: The collaborator samples originated in the United States, Italy and Spain and spanned the acute and convalescent phases of COVID-19. The dataset comprised deeply sampled blood TCRbeta repertoires from subjects exposed to, actively infected with, or recovered from COVID-19. Where HLA class I and class II types were available, the types were taken from metadata supplied by the sample provider, not from assay-based typing. Nearly every sample came with metadata listing a de-identified subject ID, COVID-19 status, age in years and sex. The prospective study material was composed of cDNA or gDNA derived from T cells, B-cell-depleted T cells, or PBMCs. The repertoires were released in a freely available public database meant as a resource for research on the immune response to SARS-CoV-2. The samples were drawn from two sources: the first 160 participants of the ongoing ImmuneRACE study, and 950 to 1,500 subjects contributed by 6 global collaborators. Study-wide conclusions, independent of this receptor: The amount of clinical and demographic metadata varied by source and participant and was provided uncurated.

In Seattle, one collaborating source enrolled patients while the infection was active and tracked those patients longitudinally over the course of disease. The collaborating institutions used their own protocols to collect whole blood in K2EDTA tubes. For TCRbeta analysis, collaborators shipped samples as frozen whole blood, isolated PBMCs, or DNA extracted from either of those sample types. The immunoSEQ Assay, a bias-controlled multiplex PCR, was used to amplify TCRbeta CDR3 regions from genomic DNA. For the original study's pipeline: Nucleated cell counts per sample were estimated from amplification of reference gene primers within the assay. To quantify the absolute abundance of each unique TCRbeta CDR3 rearrangement, sequence reads were collapsed and filtered. For each sample, productive Simpson clonality was calculated by taking the square root of Simpson's diversity index across productive rearrangements. Not all clones reach the TCRdb copy of this immuneACCESS table, which keeps in-frame sequences only. Checked studies attribute under half of the gap to unresolved V genes and leave the rest unexplained. Clone size and the V and J calls come from that table; the DNA yielded D and trimming. In all, the sample holds approximately 150,000 clones, and more than 80% of those were seen once. Of the sample, roughly 1.9% falls within the top ten clones.

V lost 5 bases and J lost 3 bases; the stretch between them is 8 bases long. From its cysteine to its phenylalanine, the CDR3 spans 12 amino acids. Only the CDR3 portion is preserved as DNA: 36 bases, with reading frame beginning at the first base. Taken from the germline V gene, the CDR1 and CDR2 loops are MGHRA and YSYEKL. Comment on this clone: The specificity of this receptor is unknown. Base qualities were left out, and no much larger clone turns up one base away.

This receptor was obtained from a woman aged 55 to 70 with COVID-19, enrolled during active disease. The chain is assembled from TRBV4-1 and TRBJ2-7; the D region possibly corresponds to TRBD1 (6 bases align). Source material: peripheral blood. The CDR3 region reads CASSATGYEQYF. The nucleotide sequence is given as TGCGCCAGCAGCGCGACAGGCTACGAGCAGTACTTC.